This T cell receptor beta chain was found in a study of blood T cell repertoires in COVID-19. Germline CDR1 reads MNHNS; CDR2 reads SASEGT. Trimming took 2 bases from V and 0 from J; bases not matched to a gene: 3. The length of the CDR3 is 16 residues. Original data processing: It was from reference gene primer amplification that nucleated cell counts were estimated. Using immunoSEQ multiplex PCR, the repertoire was profiled, and TCRdb retains in-frame clones only, with some absent. The V and J calls and clone size are taken from that table; D and trimming were inferred from the DNA. The table lists under 200,000 clones, around 67% of them singletons.

The V call is TRBV6-1, the J call TRBJ2-1, with 8 bases aligning to TRBD2. This clonotype was obtained from a woman older than 75 with acute or convalescent COVID-19. Sequencing was performed on peripheral blood. For the CDR3, the DNA is TGTGCCAGCAGTGAATTTCTAGCGGGCTCCTACAATGAGCAGTTCTTC. Protein: CASSEFLAGSYNEQFF.